In this sample, the clone carrying this TCR beta chain turned up once. The target antigen is unknown. Germline V lookup: CDR1 KGHSH, CDR2 LQKENI. CDR3 length: 15 residues. cDNA libraries for TCR beta contained unique molecular identifiers. The source material, 1 to 10 million T cells, gave rise to 500,000 or so cDNA molecules. TCRdb used MiXCR to reprocess the PCR reads, holding one entry per CDR3 protein. The sample carries hundreds of thousands of distinct CDR3 sequences, less than 35% recorded once. This specimen comes from a study of post-analysis software for immune sequencing data. Study-wide results and limits: Included in a set of about five TRBV segments more frequent in patients than controls were TRBV5-6, TRBV5-1 and TRBV20-1. Normalized Chao1 diversity was significantly reduced in patients versus controls. Strong co-clustering by F measure was evident for samples that had been prepared in the same batch.

The clonotype was recovered from a girl aged 5 to 17 with multiple sclerosis. Sequenced input: blood. The chain couples TRBV18 to TRBJ2-5, with 11 nucleotides matching TRBD1. The DNA end lines up better with TRBJ2-7; the J call may be wrong. The CDR3 nucleotides read TGTGCCAGCTCACCTTCCAGGACAGGGGGCGGCGAGCAGTACTTC. Translated, it gives CASSPSRTGGGEQYF.